The 24 T cell receptor beta chains reported below all come from one sample, sequenced in a study of CD4 T cells in relation to SARS-CoV-2 and coronaviruses. These TCRs are of unknown antigen specificity. The assay was immunoSEQ multiplex PCR, and TCRdb's table has in-frame clones only and misses some. The sample records tens of thousands of clones, around 72% being singletons. CD4+ T cells from unexposed donors were obtained before the COVID-19 pandemic (2011-2018). CD4+ T cells were isolated from the cells after 10 days of culture. Sequenced material: CD4+ T cells from PBMCs, cultured in vitro. The receptors were sampled from a human donor in good health.

The chain joins TRBV30 to TRBJ2-2; D gene uncertain. The V end was cut by 1 base, the J end by 7 bases, with 10 bases between. The germline V gene has CDR1 GTSNPN and CDR2 SVGIG (reference sequence). The CDR3 is made up of 13 amino acids. The CDR3 DNA sequence: TGTGCCTGGAGTGGCCTCGGTTTCGGGGAGCTGTTTTTT. Encoded protein: CAWSGLGFGELFF.

The rearrangement links TRBV5-4 to TRBJ2-2; 14 positions agree with TRBD2. The V and J ends lost 4 bases and 7 bases, in that order; junction bases with no gene match: 6. This CDR3 comprises 16 residues. Germline values: CDR1 SGHNT, CDR2 YYREEE (reference sequence). CDR3 sequence reads: CASSRGLAGGNGELFF. The DNA of the CDR3 is TGTGCCAGCAGCAGAGGACTAGCGGGAGGAAACGGGGAGCTGTTTTTT.

This chain joins TRBV7-2 and TRBJ1-1; a possible D gene is TRBD1 (6 bases). Germline V gene sequence: CDR1 SGHTA, CDR2 FQGNSA. The CDR3 consists of 14 residues. V was pared by 5 bases and J by 4 bases, with 14 bases between. The CDR3 is CASSLGQSPTEAFF. The CDR3 nucleotides read TGTGCCAGCAGCCTTGGACAGAGCCCCACTGAAGCTTTCTTT. Full variable domain (outside the CDR3, taken from reference TRBV7-2 and TRBJ1-1): GAGVSQSPSNKVTEKGKDVELRCDPISGHTALYWYRQSLGQGLEFLIYFQGNSAPDKSGLPSDRFSAERTGGSVSTLTIQRTQQEDSAVYLCASSLGQSPTEAFFGQGTRLTVV.

The chain employs TRBV5-4 and TRBJ2-7, with 10 bases aligning to TRBD2. This CDR3 spans 15 amino acids. Germline CDR1 reads SGHNT; CDR2 reads YYREEE (reference sequence). The V gene end was trimmed by 4 bases and the J gene end by 7 bases; junction bases not matched to a gene: 11. The CDR3 DNA follows: TGTGCCAGCAGCAGAACCGGGACTAGCGTGAGGGAGCAGTACTTC. It specifies CASSRTGTSVREQYF.

This clone has just a few counts. The chain couples TRBV7-2 to TRBJ1-6, with 7 bases aligning to TRBD1. The CDR3 consists of 15 residues. The trim removed 2 bases at V and 6 bases at J, leaving 4 bases unmatched. Germline V gene lookup returns CDR1 SGHTA and CDR2 FQGNSA. The CDR3 nucleotides read TGTGCCAGCAGCTTAATGACAGGGAGTAATTCACCCCTCCACTTT. It yields the protein CASSLMTGSNSPLHF. The full variable domain, in which reference TRBV7-2 and TRBJ1-6 provide the parts outside the CDR3, is GAGVSQSPSNKVTEKGKDVELRCDPISGHTALYWYRQSLGQGLEFLIYFQGNSAPDKSGLPSDRFSAERTGGSVSTLTIQRTQQEDSAVYLCASSLMTGSNSPLHFGNGTRLTVT.

The chain couples TRBV28 to TRBJ1-2; D gene unclear. The CDR3 loop spans 14 amino acids. Germline-derived CDR1 and CDR2 are MDHEN and SYDVKM. Trimming took 2 bases from V and 1 from J, leaving 8 bases between them. CDR3 loop: CASSLRQNNYGYTF. The CDR3 DNA is TGTGCCAGCAGTTTAAGGCAGAATAACTATGGCTACACCTTC.

J is TRBJ2-7 and V is TRBV4-1; D is unclear. Trimming cost V 8 bases and J 0 bases, with 20 bases left between them. Germline assignment: CDR1 MGHRA and CDR2 YSYEKL. This CDR3 region has 16 residues. The CDR3 here is CASSRLFAVSSYEQYF. CDR3 nucleotides: TGCGCCAGCTCCCGGTTGTTTGCGGTGAGCTCCTACGAGCAGTACTTC.

This clone was counted a few times. The CDR3 DNA follows: TGTGCCAGCAGCTTATGGGACGGGGAGCTGTTTTTT. Its protein is CASSLWDGELFF. The rearrangement uses TRBV7-7 and TRBJ2-2, with D unclear. Per the germline V gene, CDR1 is SSHAT and CDR2 is FNYEAQ (reference sequence). The ends were cut back, 2 bases at V and 7 bases at J, with 5 bases in the middle. The CDR3 is 12 residues long.

This clone was observed a single time. The chain recombines TRBV29-1 with TRBJ1-5; no firm D call. Trimming took off 1 base at V and 4 bases at J, with 8 bases between the two ends. This CDR3 has 13 amino acids. Germline V gives CDR1 SQVTM, CDR2 ANQGSEA. The CDR3 DNA reads TGCAGCGTTGAAGGGCAGCCAAATCAGCCCCAGCATTTT. Its translation: CSVEGQPNQPQHF.

V gene TRBV11-2 combines with J gene TRBJ2-6; D might be TRBD1 or TRBD2, each matching 5 bases. Germline loops: CDR1 SGHAT, CDR2 FQNNGV. V shed 0 bases and J shed 2 bases, with 14 bases lying between them. The CDR3 is 18 residues long. CDR3 loop: CASSLDRDGLTGANVLTF. The CDR3 nucleotides are TGTGCCAGCAGCTTAGATAGGGACGGGTTAACTGGGGCCAACGTCCTGACTTTC. The whole variable domain, remainder taken from reference TRBV11-2 and TRBJ2-6, is EAGVAQSPRYKIIEKRQSVAFWCNPISGHATLYWYQQILGQGPKLLIQFQNNGVVDDSQLPKDRFSAERLKGVDSTLKIQPAKLEDSAVYLCASSLDRDGLTGANVLTFGAGSRLTVL.

This chain joins TRBV7-9 and TRBJ2-4; 7 bases fit TRBD2. Losses at the gene ends were 7 bases for V and 8 bases for J; bases not matched to a gene: 8. CDR3 length: 13 amino acids. Germline V lookup: CDR1 SEHNR, CDR2 FQNEAQ (reference sequence). The CDR3 spells CASTERDKDIQYF. The CDR3 region has the DNA TGTGCCAGCACCGAGCGGGATAAGGACATTCAGTACTTC.

The chain links TRBV2 to TRBJ1-3; the D is unclear. Germline-derived CDR1 and CDR2 are SNHLY and FYNNEI. The CDR3 extends over 14 amino acids. The V gene lost 5 bases and the J gene lost 2 bases, with 10 bases spanning the gap. The CDR3 bases are TGTGCCAGCAGTCTGGACGGCACTGGAAACACCATATATTTT. It specifies CASSLDGTGNTIYF.

CDR3 in amino acids: CASSLAWGRKDTGYEQYF. For the CDR3, the DNA is TGCGCCAGCAGCTTGGCCTGGGGTCGGAAGGACACGGGCTACGAGCAGTACTTC. J is TRBJ2-7 and V is TRBV5-1, with D possibly being TRBD1 (5 bases). The germline CDR1 and CDR2 sequences are SGHRS and YFSETQ. The V gene lost 0 bases and the J gene lost 3 bases, with 22 bases spanning the gap. This CDR3 is 18 amino acids long.

The chain links TRBV2 to TRBJ2-1; D tentatively fits TRBD1 or TRBD2 (5 bases each). The CDR3 runs to 10 residues. The V gene lost 3 bases and the J gene lost 12 bases, with 6 bases spanning the gap. Germline V gene sequence: CDR1 SNHLY, CDR2 FYNNEI. The CDR3 spells CASSEGVQFF. CDR3 DNA sequence: TGTGCCAGCAGTGAGGGGGTGCAGTTCTTC. The full variable domain, rest sourced from reference TRBV2 and TRBJ2-1, is EPEVTQTPSHQVTQMGQEVILRCVPISNHLYFYWYRQILGQKVEFLVSFYNNEISEKSEIFDDQFSVERPDGSNFTLKIRSTKLEDSAMYFCASSEGVQFFGPGTRLTVL.

CDR3 DNA: TGTGCCAGCAGTTACGGCTGGGGCGCCGAAGCTTTCTTT. Protein product: CASSYGWGAEAFF. The J gene is TRBJ1-1, the V gene TRBV6-2 or TRBV6-3; a possible D gene is TRBD1 (5 bases). There are 13 residues in the CDR3. V shed 2 bases and J shed 8 bases, with 12 bases lying between them. Germline assignment: CDR1 MNHEY and CDR2 SVGEGT.

V is TRBV7-2 and J is TRBJ2-1, with TRBD2 matching over 9 bases. The length of the CDR3 is 15 residues. Germline V gene sequence: CDR1 SGHTA, CDR2 FQGNSA. V gave up 1 base and J gave up 7 bases; unmatched junction bases: 5. The CDR3 DNA reads TGTGCCAGCAGCTTAGATGGCGGGGGGGCGAATGAGCAGTTCTTC. It yields the protein CASSLDGGGANEQFF. The full variable domain, with the rest looked up from reference TRBV7-2 and TRBJ2-1, is GAGVSQSPSNKVTEKGKDVELRCDPISGHTALYWYRQSLGQGLEFLIYFQGNSAPDKSGLPSDRFSAERTGGSVSTLTIQRTQQEDSAVYLCASSLDGGGANEQFFGPGTRLTVL.

This clone was detected once. V usage is TRBV18 and J usage is TRBJ2-7, with TRBD2 as a possible D gene (5 bases). The CDR3 covers 16 residues. Trimming pared 1 base from V and 1 base from J, leaving 14 bases between. In germline, CDR1 is KGHSH, CDR2 LQKENI. CDR3 amino acids: CASSPQAATLSYEQYF. The CDR3 region has the DNA TGTGCCAGCTCACCACAAGCGGCGACGCTATCCTACGAGCAGTACTTC.

This chain connects TRBV19 to TRBJ1-2; unclear D gene. V was pared by 5 bases and J by 4 bases, with 17 bases between. CDR1 LNHDA and CDR2 SQIVND come from the germline V gene (reference sequence). This CDR3 spans 15 amino acids. Here the CDR3 DNA reads TGTGCCAGTAGTCCGAGCGCTTGGGAGGGCTATGGCTACACCTTC. The encoded protein is CASSPSAWEGYGYTF.

The chain carries TRBV12-3 or TRBV12-4 and TRBJ2-1; a weak D match, TRBD2 (5 bases). The CDR3 runs 12 residues. Trimming removed 2 bases at V and 8 bases at J, with 7 bases between. This CDR3 reads CASSLNGDEQFF. For the CDR3, the DNA is TGTGCCAGCAGTTTAAACGGGGATGAGCAGTTCTTC.

The rearrangement uses TRBV7-2 and TRBJ1-5; possible D gene TRBD1, 6 bases. Trimming removed 5 bases at V and 6 bases at J, with 11 bases between. CDR3 length: 13 amino acids. Germline V gene data show CDR1 as SGHTA and CDR2 as FQGNSA. CDR3: CASSRQDGQPQHF. As DNA, the CDR3 is TGTGCCAGCAGCCGACAGGATGGTCAGCCCCAGCATTTT.

The V call is TRBV6-5, the J call TRBJ2-7; 7 bases are a match to TRBD1. Germline CDR1 and CDR2: MNHEY and SVGAGI. This CDR3 is built from 14 residues. Losses at the gene ends were 6 bases for V and 1 base for J; bases not matched to a gene: 6. The CDR3 protein is CASRHPGQSYEQYF. CDR3 coding DNA: TGTGCCAGCAGGCACCCGGGACAGTCCTACGAGCAGTACTTC.

The chain uses TRBV14 and TRBJ1-1, with TRBD1 identical over 7 bases. Germline V gives CDR1 SGHDN, CDR2 FVKESK. This CDR3 contains 17 residues. The V gene end was trimmed by 4 bases and the J gene end by 0 bases; junction bases not matched to a gene: 11. CDR3 sequence reads: CASSREPGGSLNTEAFF. Here the CDR3 DNA reads TGTGCCAGCAGCCGCGAGCCAGGGGGTTCTTTGAACACTGAAGCTTTCTTT.

The rearrangement uses TRBV29-1 and TRBJ1-5; D is unresolved. Trimming took off 4 bases at V and 3 bases at J, with 7 bases between the two ends. The CDR3 length is 12 residues. CDR1 is SQVTM, CDR2 ANQGSEA, per germline. The CDR3 spells CSVGGYNQPQHF. Here the CDR3 DNA reads TGCAGCGTTGGGGGATACAATCAGCCCCAGCATTTT.

V usage is TRBV19 and J usage is TRBJ1-1; D not resolved. Germline lookup yields CDR1 LNHDA and CDR2 SQIVND (reference sequence). The CDR3 sequence is 12 residues long. The V and J ends lost 3 bases and 9 bases respectively, with 11 bases between them. The CDR3 coding sequence is TGTGCCAGTAGTATGGTCAACCTGAAAGCTTTCTTT. Its protein is CASSMVNLKAFF.